These 22 T cell receptor beta chains share one sample of origin, sequenced in a study of blood T cell repertoires in COVID-19. The protocol was immunoSEQ multiplex PCR, while the TCRdb copy is restricted to in-frame clones and leaves out a portion. The data show approximately 280,000 clones, about 89% seen once. What was sequenced was peripheral blood. These receptors all stem from a woman aged 55-69 years with acute or convalescent COVID-19.

The V and J genes are TRBV18 and TRBJ2-3; no clear D. This CDR3 is built from 15 residues. The germline V gene encodes CDR1 KGHSH and CDR2 LQKENI. Trimming cost V 3 bases and J 1 base, with 11 bases left between them. CDR3 in amino acids: CASSPLRHGTDTQYF. CDR3 DNA: TGTGCCAGCTCACCTCTGAGACATGGCACAGATACGCAGTATTTT.

The gene calls are TRBV9 and TRBJ2-1, with D unclear. V was cut by 0 bases and J by 6 bases, with 19 bases left in between. Germline CDR1 and CDR2: SGDLS and YYNGEE. The CDR3 is 17 amino acids. The CDR3 DNA sequence: TGTGCCAGCAGCGTAGCGCATCGAATTACCGACACCAATGAGCAGTTCTTC. Translation gives CASSVAHRITDTNEQFF.

This chain connects TRBV19 to TRBJ1-1, with TRBD1 matching over 9 bases. The germline gives CDR1 LNHDA, CDR2 SQIVND (reference sequence). This CDR3 is 15 amino acids long. V lost 6 bases to trimming and J lost 5 bases; unmatched junction nucleotides: 10. In DNA, the CDR3 is TGTGCCAGTAGCCTACAGGGGGCGTCGGGTACTGAAGCTTTCTTT. Translation: CASSLQGASGTEAFF. Combining the CDR3 with reference TRBV19 and TRBJ1-1 gives the whole variable domain DGGITQSPKYLFRKEGQNVTLSCEQNLNHDAMYWYRQDPGQGLRLIYYSQIVNDFQKGDIAEGYSVSREKKESFPLTVTSAQKNPTAFYLCASSLQGASGTEAFFGQGTRLTVV.

The sample holds one count of this clone. This chain uses TRBV19 with TRBJ2-1; 14 bases are shared with TRBD2. V was clipped by 3 bases and J by 9 bases; unmatched bases: 10. The CDR3 runs to 17 residues. CDR1 and CDR2 from the germline V gene are LNHDA and SQIVND (reference sequence). The CDR3 sequence: CASSILTGLAGAGEQFF. DNA of the CDR3: TGTGCCAGTAGTATCCTCACGGGACTAGCGGGAGCAGGTGAGCAGTTCTTC.

This chain links TRBV6-5 with TRBJ1-1; D is possibly TRBD1 (5 bases). Between the trimmed V and J ends, which lost 6 bases and 3 bases, there was a span of 14 bases. This CDR3 spans 14 amino acids. Germline V gene lookup returns CDR1 MNHEY and CDR2 SVGAGI. The DNA of the CDR3 is TGTGCCAGCAGGCCTACTGGGGGGGACACTGAAGCTTTCTTT. Protein: CASRPTGGDTEAFF.

This chain connects TRBV7-9 to TRBJ2-3, with 9 bases aligning to TRBD1. The J segment lost 8 bases and the V segment lost 4 bases, leaving 16 bases of the junction unmatched. The V gene's germline CDR1 is SEHNR and CDR2 FQNEAQ (reference sequence). The CDR3 sequence is 17 residues long. CDR3 nucleotides: TGTGCCAGCAGCTCCCCTGTCCGGGGACAGGGAACGGCTACGCAGTATTTT. Its translation is CASSSPVRGQGTATQYF.

The chain couples TRBV4-1 to TRBJ2-2; 7 positions match TRBD1. CDR3 size: 16 residues. Germline V CDR1 and CDR2: MGHRA, YSYEKL. V lost 1 base and J lost 5; bases outside the gene matches: 7. The CDR3: CASSQVIGGGTGELFF. CDR3 DNA sequence: TGCGCCAGCAGCCAAGTAATAGGGGGCGGGACCGGGGAGCTGTTTTTT.

The chain employs TRBV3-1 (or the pseudogene TRBV3-2) and TRBJ2-5, with 8 nucleotides matching TRBD2. The CDR3 loop spans 16 amino acids. From germline, CDR1 is LGHDT and CDR2 YNNKEL (reference sequence). Trimming took 4 bases from V and 2 from J; bases not matched to a gene: 9. The CDR3 DNA reads as TGTGCCAGCAGCCTTTGGGGAGCGGGGGAGCAAGAGACCCAGTACTTC. Amino acid sequence: CASSLWGAGEQETQYF.

The J gene is TRBJ2-1, the V gene TRBV5-1, with TRBD1 identical over 7 bases. The J segment lost 7 bases and the V segment lost 5 bases, leaving 9 bases of the junction unmatched. Germline-derived CDR1 and CDR2 are SGHRS and YFSETQ. The CDR3 contains 14 residues. The CDR3 reads CASSLTGLGNEQFF. The CDR3 coding sequence is TGCGCCAGCAGTCTGACAGGGTTGGGGAATGAGCAGTTCTTC. Based on the CDR3 plus reference TRBV5-1 and TRBJ2-1, the full variable domain is KAGVTQTPRYLIKTRGQQVTLSCSPISGHRSVSWYQQTPGQGLQFLFEYFSETQRNKGNFPGRFSGRQFSNSRSEMNVSTLELGDSALYLCASSLTGLGNEQFFGPGTRLTVL.

The gene calls are TRBV5-1 and TRBJ1-2; 8 nucleotides line up with TRBD1. The J segment lost 3 bases and the V segment lost 0 bases, leaving 1 base of the junction unmatched. Looked up from germline, CDR1 is SGHRS and CDR2 is YFSETQ. This CDR3 is 14 amino acids long. In DNA form, the CDR3 reads TGCGCCAGCAGCTTGGCGGGACAGGACTATGGCTACACCTTC. It yields the protein CASSLAGQDYGYTF. Full variable domain (remainder filled in from reference TRBV5-1 and TRBJ1-2): KAGVTQTPRYLIKTRGQQVTLSCSPISGHRSVSWYQQTPGQGLQFLFEYFSETQRNKGNFPGRFSGRQFSNSRSEMNVSTLELGDSALYLCASSLAGQDYGYTFGSGTRLTVV.

The chain combines TRBV28 with TRBJ1-6, with 7 bases matching TRBD1. This CDR3 region has 16 residues. V shed 6 bases and J 6 bases; nucleotides not matched to a gene: 11. Germline values: CDR1 MDHEN, CDR2 SYDVKM. CDR3 region: CASRRIQGSGNSPLHF. The CDR3 DNA reads as TGTGCCAGCAGGCGGATACAGGGGAGCGGTAATTCACCCCTCCACTTT.

The chain uses TRBV11-1 and TRBJ2-7, with D perhaps matching TRBD1 (6 bases). This CDR3 is built from 15 residues. Looked up from germline, CDR1 is SGHAT and CDR2 is FQDESV (reference sequence). V dropped 8 bases and J dropped 6 bases, with 23 bases sitting between them. The CDR3 DNA is TGTGCCAGCCGCCCCCGGACAGATTACTTCTCCGAGCAGTACTTC. Translating gives CASRPRTDYFSEQYF. Combining the CDR3 with reference TRBV11-1 and TRBJ2-7 gives the whole variable domain EAEVAQSPRYKITEKSQAVAFWCDPISGHATLYWYRQILGQGPELLVQFQDESVVDDSQLPKDRFSAERLKGVDSTLKIQPAELGDSAMYLCASRPRTDYFSEQYFGPGTRLTVT.

Regarding this clone: Other nucleotide sequences in the sample specify the same CDR3. The chain employs TRBV18 and TRBJ1-5; D is perhaps TRBD1 (5 bases). This CDR3 region has 14 residues. Germline CDR1 reads KGHSH; CDR2 reads LQKENI. V was shortened by 6 bases and J by 0 bases, with 9 bases between the two germline ends. CDR3 protein: CASSPGGSNQPQHF. In DNA form, the CDR3 reads TGTGCCAGCTCTCCGGGGGGTAGCAATCAGCCCCAGCATTTT. Supplemented by reference TRBV18 and TRBJ1-5, the full variable domain reads NAGVMQNPRHLVRRRGQEARLRCSPMKGHSHVYWYRQLPEEGLKFMVYLQKENIIDESGMPKERFSAEFPKEGPSILRIQQVVRGDSAAYFCASSPGGSNQPQHFGDGTRLSIL.

The V call is TRBV27, the J call TRBJ2-2, with 9 positions matching TRBD1. Per germline, CDR1 MNHEY and CDR2 SMNVEV (reference sequence). The V and J ends lost 2 bases and 6 bases, in that order; junction bases with no gene match: 16. CDR3 length equals 19 residues. The CDR3 reads CASSLTGGAGTGLPGELFF. CDR3 nucleotide sequence: TGTGCCAGCAGTTTAACGGGGGGCGCCGGGACAGGGTTACCCGGGGAGCTGTTTTTT.

The V gene is TRBV9, the J gene TRBJ2-2; TRBD2 is a possible D gene (6 bases). V was cut by 0 bases and J by 7 bases, with 10 bases left in between. Germline V gene lookup returns CDR1 SGDLS and CDR2 YYNGEE. This CDR3 is built from 14 residues. The CDR3 DNA follows: TGTGCCAGCAGCGTAGCGGGAGTGGGCGGGGAGCTGTTTTTT. Amino acids: CASSVAGVGGELFF.

The chain is built from TRBV2 and TRBJ1-4; D is uncertain. Germline loops: CDR1 SNHLY, CDR2 FYNNEI. CDR3 length: 16 residues. V lost 4 bases to trimming and J lost 0 bases, with 12 bases between them. This CDR3 is CASSVETAATNEKLFF. The CDR3 DNA follows: TGTGCCAGCAGTGTCGAGACGGCGGCAACTAATGAAAAACTGTTTTTT.

This clone showed up just once. The chain is built from TRBV6-2 or TRBV6-3 and TRBJ2-5; 14 bases are shared with TRBD2. Unmatched junction bases numbered 7, after V lost 6 bases and J lost 1 base. The CDR3 sequence is 17 residues long. Germline V lookup: CDR1 MNHEY, CDR2 SVGEGT. The CDR3 DNA reads TGTGCCAGCAGCCGGACTAGCGGGGGGACACGCCAAGAGACCCAGTACTTC. Its translation: CASSRTSGGTRQETQYF.

The gene calls are TRBV6-2 or TRBV6-3 and TRBJ2-3; D is uncertain. The V end was cut by 2 bases, the J end by 0 bases, with 12 bases between. The CDR3 consists of 16 residues. Looked up from germline, CDR1 is MNHEY and CDR2 is SVGEGT. The CDR3 reads CASSYGLQSSTDTQYF. The CDR3, as DNA: TGTGCCAGCAGTTACGGTCTCCAGTCCAGCACAGATACGCAGTATTTT.

The chain joins TRBV28 to TRBJ1-6; no definite D call. Trimming removed 5 bases from V and 7 bases from J, with 15 bases in between. The CDR3 spans 15 residues. From germline, CDR1 is MDHEN and CDR2 SYDVKM. The CDR3 region is CASSPPAPRNSPLHF. Here the CDR3 DNA reads TGTGCCAGCAGTCCTCCCGCCCCGCGGAATTCACCCCTCCACTTT. Full variable domain (remainder filled in from reference TRBV28 and TRBJ1-6): DVKVTQSSRYLVKRTGEKVFLECVQDMDHENMFWYRQDPGLGLRLIYFSYDVKMKEKGDIPEGYSVSREKKERFSLILESASTNQTSMYLCASSPPAPRNSPLHFGNGTRLTVT.

This clone was observed once. J is TRBJ2-7 and V is TRBV5-5, with D perhaps matching TRBD2 (5 bases). CDR1 is SGHKS, CDR2 YYEKEE, per germline (reference sequence). There are 15 residues in the CDR3. Trimming took off 0 bases at V and 2 bases at J, with 12 bases between the two ends. CDR3: CASSLEGQTTYEQYF. As DNA, the CDR3 is TGTGCCAGCAGCTTGGAAGGGCAGACTACCTACGAGCAGTACTTC.

The V call is TRBV19, the J call TRBJ1-5; D may be TRBD1 (6 bases). This CDR3 region has 13 residues. With 4 bases removed from V and 7 bases from J, the gap between germline ends came to 11 bases. CDR1 and CDR2 (germline): LNHDA, SQIVND (reference sequence). The CDR3 DNA reads TGTGCCAGTAGTAGGGGGCCCGAGCAGCCCCAGCATTTT. This translates into CASSRGPEQPQHF. Filled out from reference TRBV19 and TRBJ1-5, the complete variable domain reads DGGITQSPKYLFRKEGQNVTLSCEQNLNHDAMYWYRQDPGQGLRLIYYSQIVNDFQKGDIAEGYSVSREKKESFPLTVTSAQKNPTAFYLCASSRGPEQPQHFGDGTRLSIL.

The gene calls are TRBV6-8 and TRBJ2-7; 10 nucleotides match TRBD2. There are 17 residues in the CDR3. Per the germline V gene, CDR1 is MNHGY and CDR2 is SAAAGT. The V segment lost 6 bases and the J segment 1 base; nucleotides outside the gene matches: 12. CDR3 residues: CASSPGGLAGVSYEQYF. The CDR3, as DNA: TGTGCCAGCAGCCCCGGTGGTCTAGCGGGGGTTTCCTACGAGCAGTACTTC.